The present TCR beta chain was sequenced within a study of radiotherapy plus CTLA-4 blockade in lung cancer. As for the study in general: Among all patients, approximately 18% showed objective responses, while roughly 34% had disease control.

The CDR3 is 15 amino acids. CDR1 KGHSH and CDR2 LQKENI come from the germline V gene. V was clipped by 6 bases and J by 2 bases; unmatched bases: 5. This clone came up once. Profiling relied on immunoSEQ multiplex PCR, and the TCRdb table lists in-frame clones only, not all of them. The top ten hold 46% of the sample, which has some 15,000 clones, 55% to 80% seen once. The clonotype originates from a human donor with non-small cell lung cancer whose response to radiotherapy plus ipilimumab could not be evaluated. This rearrangement joins TRBV18 to TRBJ1-3; 9 bases are shared with TRBD1. The material sequenced was peripheral blood, taken from a patient treated with radiotherapy plus ipilimumab. CDR3 DNA: TGTGCCAGCTCCCAAGGACAGGGGCCTGGAAACACCATATATTTT. Translation: CASSQGQGPGNTIYF.